This T cell receptor beta chain was sequenced during a study of blood T cell repertoires in COVID-19. Study at large: Sample material is recorded as cDNA or gDNA derived from T cells, B-cell-depleted T cells, or PBMCs.

Allocation to cohorts depended on clinical history reported by the participants. Measured with immunoSEQ multiplex PCR; TCRdb has only the in-frame clones, and not every one. The table has more than 300,000 clones, about 88% seen once. CDR3 size: 15 residues. The germline CDR1 and CDR2 sequences are SGHTA and FQGNSA. V lost 6 bases, J lost 7 bases, and 18 bases lay in between. This TCR derives from a woman younger than 30 who had recovered from COVID-19. The specimen sequenced was PBMCs or T cells enriched from blood (not recorded which). The V call is TRBV7-2, the J call TRBJ1-4; possible D gene TRBD1, 6 bases. Here the CDR3 reads CASRFAQGHGEKLFF. The CDR3 DNA sequence: TGTGCCAGCAGATTCGCACAGGGTCATGGTGAAAAACTGTTTTTT.